This record covers a single TCR beta chain. What it binds is unknown. The length of the CDR3 is 16 residues. The germline V gene has CDR1 MRHNA and CDR2 SNTAGT. V lost 0 bases and J lost 2; bases outside the gene matches: 3. The source of the sample is a study of PD-1 blockade in classical Hodgkin lymphoma. Study results and caveats: Exclusion covered patients beginning nivolumab under 1 year post-ASCT. Although disease activity or prior therapy may be involved, causes of the repertoire differences remain undefined. Newly diagnosed patients had baseline TCR diversity that was reportedly lower than that of healthy donors. The CD4+ diversity rise by C4D1 was clearest in complete responders.

Time point noted: cycle 4 day 1 (C4D1), after less than 7 weeks of nivolumab. Each and every patient relapsed after autologous stem cell transplantation, and patients got differing brentuximab vedotin exposure. Some clones are missing from TCRdb's copy, which holds only in-frame ones; the method was immunoSEQ multiplex PCR. The table records 30,000 or so clones, over 70% of them present only once. The specimen comprised peripheral blood mononuclear cells (PBMCs), sampled before the fourth cycle of nivolumab. The sequence was obtained from a human donor with classical Hodgkin lymphoma. The V and J genes are TRBV6-4 and TRBJ2-3; 9 nucleotides match TRBD2. As DNA, the CDR3 is TGTGCCAGCAGTGACTCTGAGCGGGGGGCCACAGATACGCAGTATTTT. It encodes CASSDSERGATDTQYF.